Sequencing of this T cell receptor (beta chain) was carried out in a study of cytomegalovirus exposure and HLA in healthy donors. Overall study context: Genetic ancestry analysis placed about 76% of the approximately 390 donors that were genotyped in the Caucasian-associated cluster. General observations from the study: In a later analysis, the majority of CMV-associated beta chains seemingly showed HLA restriction. Investigators reported over 150 TCR beta chains as tied to cytomegalovirus.

The CDR3 loop spans 15 amino acids. Trimming removed 4 bases from V and 4 bases from J, with 14 bases in between. Germline CDR1 reads MNHNS; CDR2 reads SASEGT. The PCR was carried out with 60 Vbeta primers and 13 Jbeta primers. Study processing details: As a later analysis found, there were 70 million to 100 million unique TCR beta chains, of which roughly 11 million were shared. Libraries were prepared by immunoSEQ multiplex PCR; TCRdb keeps only in-frame clonotypes and omits some of them. V, J and clone size are those of that table, while D and trimming were read from the DNA. The top ten hold around 0.25% of the sample, which has 150,000 to 200,000 clones, roughly 84% seen once. Comments on this clone: Its target is not known.

This chain links TRBV6-1 with TRBJ2-1, with D maybe TRBD1 (6 bases). Sample: PBMCs. The sequence was collected from a boy between 5 and 17 years old in good health and CMV-seronegative. CDR3 DNA sequence: TGTGCCAGCAGTGCCGGACAGCAGATTTACAATGAGCAGTTCTTC. Protein: CASSAGQQIYNEQFF.